This is a list of T cell receptor beta chains from one sample in a study of human T cells and chemical hapten exposure. MiXCR was run by TCRdb on the RACE reads, yielding one entry per CDR3 protein. The sample carries under 70,000 distinct CDR3 sequences, about 11% recorded once. Sequenced here: whole blood, sampled in connection with sensitization to the hapten diphenylcyclopropenone (DPC). All receptors derive from a woman aged 35 to 49 with alopecia areata. Some clones in this sample may be carry-over from other donors' samples. Each CDR3 is given with its conserved first and last residue. A D gene is named only where the DNA matches it firmly. Size is stated for part of the rows, as once, few or many counts, or as a class when the clone is expanded.

d_gene	len	v_gene	abundance	j_gene	CDR3nt	CDR3aa
TRBD2	15	TRBV12-3/TRBV12-4	many	TRBJ2-7	TGTGCCAGCAGTTTAATAGCGGGGGGTTCCTACGAGCAGTACTTC	CASSLIAGGSYEQYF
-	15	TRBV28	many	TRBJ1-1	TGTGCCAGCAGTTTAGGGGAGTCACTCGCTAGTGAAGCTTTCTTT	CASSLGESLASEAFF
-	15	TRBV19	many	TRBJ1-5	TGTGCCAGTAGTATAGTAGGGACAACAAATCAGCCCCAGCATTTT	CASSIVGTTNQPQHF
TRBD1	14	TRBV20-1	many	TRBJ1-5	TGCAGTGCTAGGTGGGACAGGGGCAATCAGCCCCAGCATTTT	CSARWDRGNQPQHF
-	15	TRBV6-5	-	TRBJ2-5	TGTGCCAGCAGTTACCTGGGACGGAACCAAGAGACCCAGTACTTC	CASSYLGRNQETQYF
-	15	TRBV6-2/TRBV6-3	few	TRBJ2-2	TGTGCCAGCAGTTACCAAGGTCCCAACACCGGGGAGCTGTTTTTT	CASSYQGPNTGELFF
-	14	TRBV28	many	TRBJ2-3	TGTGCCAGCCAAGTGGGGGGTACCACAGATACGCAGTATTTT	CASQVGGTTDTQYF
-	14	TRBV4-3	few	TRBJ2-7	TGCGCCAGCAGCCAAGTAGACAGATCCTACGAGCAGTACTTC	CASSQVDRSYEQYF
TRBD2	16	TRBV7-2	many	TRBJ2-4	TGTGCCAGCAGCTTAGTAAGCGGGGGTGGCAAAAACATTCAGTACTTC	CASSLVSGGGKNIQYF
-	16	TRBV5-6	few	TRBJ1-5	TGTGCCAGCAGCTATGCGGAAGGACCCCGGCCTCAGCCCCAGCATTTT	CASSYAEGPRPQPQHF
TRBD1	15	TRBV6-2/TRBV6-3	many	TRBJ2-2	TGTGCCAGCAGTACTAGACAGGGCGGCACCGGGGAGCTGTTTTTT	CASSTRQGGTGELFF
-	13	TRBV29-1	few	TRBJ1-1	TGCAGCGTTGAATGGTCCCCGGGGGAGGGGGCTTTCTTT	CSVEWSPGEGAFF
-	11	TRBV7-2	-	TRBJ2-5	TGTGCCAGCTACAGGGAAGAGACCCAGTACTTC	CASYREETQYF
-	13	TRBV6-5	many	TRBJ1-4	TGTGCCAGCAGTTACTCAGGGGTGGAAAAACTGTTTTTT	CASSYSGVEKLFF
TRBD1	13	TRBV29-1	few	TRBJ2-3	TGCAGCTCAGACAGGGGGCTGGTAGATACGCAGTATTTT	CSSDRGLVDTQYF
TRBD2	18	TRBV7-9	-	TRBJ2-5	TGTGCCAGCAGCGCTCGGTTAAGACTAGCGGGGGACCAAGAGACCCAGTACTTC	CASSARLRLAGDQETQYF
-	15	TRBV6-2/TRBV6-3	many	TRBJ1-1	TGTGCCAGCAGTTACCGCCTACCGGGGGGCACTGAAGCTTTCTTT	CASSYRLPGGTEAFF
TRBD2	15	TRBV3-1	-	TRBJ2-1	TGTGCCAGCAGCCCGACTAGCGGGAGAGTCTATGAGCAGTTCTTC	CASSPTSGRVYEQFF
TRBD1	17	TRBV7-2	many	TRBJ2-4	TGTGCCAGCAGCTTAGCCGGGACAGGGGGAGCCAAAAACATTCAGTACTTC	CASSLAGTGGAKNIQYF
-	13	TRBV20-1	many	TRBJ2-1	TGCAGTGCTAGAGACCAACCCCTGTGGGAGCAGTTCTTC	CSARDQPLWEQFF
-	12	TRBV20-1	many	TRBJ1-1	TGCAGTGCTAGTTTGGCGAACACTGAAGCTTTCTTT	CSASLANTEAFF
-	13	TRBV2	many	TRBJ1-5	TGTGCCAGCACCGAGGGGGGGCCTCAGCCCCAGCATTTT	CASTEGGPQPQHF
-	15	TRBV7-6	many	TRBJ2-2	TGTGCCAGCAGCCCCCTGGCAACGAACACCGGGGAGCTGTTTTTT	CASSPLATNTGELFF
-	14	TRBV15	many	TRBJ1-5	TGTGCCATCCGCCGCGGCAATAGCAATCAGCCCCAGCATTTT	CAIRRGNSNQPQHF
-	11	TRBV28	-	TRBJ1-1	TGTGCCAGCAGTCTCCGGGGGGCAGCTTTCTTT	CASSLRGAAFF
TRBD1	12	TRBV5-6	-	TRBJ1-6	TGTGCCAGCAGCTTGACAGGGGCGCCCCTCCACTTT	CASSLTGAPLHF
-	15	TRBV7-6	few	TRBJ2-7	TGTGCCAGCAGCTTAGGAACAGAGTCGTTCTACGAGCAGTACTTC	CASSLGTESFYEQYF
TRBD1	13	TRBV5-6	few	TRBJ2-3	TGTGCCAGCAGCTGGACAGGGGCAGATACGCAGTATTTT	CASSWTGADTQYF
-	12	TRBV20-1	-	TRBJ2-6	TGCAGTGCTGCACAGGGAGGCAACGTCCTGACTTTC	CSAAQGGNVLTF
TRBD2	14	TRBV19	-	TRBJ2-4	TGTGCCAGTAATAAACGCCGGGGAGGGGACATTCAGTACTTC	CASNKRRGGDIQYF
-	15	TRBV4-2	-	TRBJ2-4	TGTGCCAGCAGCCAAATCGGGGAGGTGGGAAACATTCAGTACTTC	CASSQIGEVGNIQYF
-	11	TRBV3-1	-	TRBJ2-5	TGTGCCAGCAGCTTTACAGAGACCCAGTACTTC	CASSFTETQYF
-	16	TRBV6-5	large	TRBJ1-1	TGTGCCAGCGGGCCTACCGGGGCAGCAAAGAACACTGAAGCTTTCTTT	CASGPTGAAKNTEAFF
-	11	TRBV2	few	TRBJ2-7	TGTGCCAGCAGCGTGAATTACGAGCAGTACTTC	CASSVNYEQYF
TRBD1	14	TRBV10-3	-	TRBJ2-5	TGTGCCCCCCTCCGGGACAGGGGGCTAGAGACCCAGTACTTC	CAPLRDRGLETQYF
-	9	TRBV20-1	-	TRBJ1-1	TGCAGTGTAGGGTTTGGGGCTTTCTTT	CSVGFGAFF
TRBD2	14	TRBV30	-	TRBJ2-4	TGTGCCTGGAGACCCGGGACTAGCGGGACCATTCAGTACTTC	CAWRPGTSGTIQYF
-	14	TRBV5-4	-	TRBJ2-1	TGTGCCAGCAGGCGGAGCAGCTCCTACAATGAGCAGTTCTTC	CASRRSSSYNEQFF
-	13	TRBV6-5	few	TRBJ2-1	-	CASSVAPGTSSFF
-	15	TRBV7-2	-	TRBJ2-7	TGTGCCAGCAGCTTAAGGCCTAGCGCCACCTACGAGCAGTACTTC	CASSLRPSATYEQYF